This passage covers 9 T cell receptor beta chains from one sample sequenced in a study of cytomegalovirus exposure and HLA in healthy donors. The PCR employed 60 Vbeta primers together with 13 Jbeta primers. Repertoires were generated with immunoSEQ multiplex PCR, while TCRdb's copy carries only in-frame clones and drops some. The sample has 85,000 to 90,000 clones; less than 75% are singletons. Input material: PBMCs. The receptors originated from a man in his thirties or forties in good health and CMV-seronegative.

This clone turned up a few times. The chain recombines TRBV5-1 with TRBJ2-1; 11 bases are shared with TRBD2. The CDR3 runs to 16 residues. V was pared by 5 bases and J by 0 bases, with 4 bases of the junction left unmatched. Germline V lookup: CDR1 SGHRS, CDR2 YFSETQ. CDR3 protein: CASRIAGGSSYNEQFF. Written as DNA, the CDR3 is TGCGCCAGCAGAATAGCGGGAGGGAGCTCCTACAATGAGCAGTTCTTC.

In this sample, this clone turned up a few times. This sequence joins TRBV30 and TRBJ1-5; D possibly corresponds to TRBD1 (6 bases). V lost 2 bases to trimming and J lost 4 bases, with 15 bases between them. Germline V CDR1 and CDR2: GTSNPN, SVGIG (reference sequence). The CDR3 is 15 amino acids. DNA for the CDR3: TGTGCCTGGAGTCCCCGGGGGGCGACAAATCAGCCCCAGCATTTT. Amino acids: CAWSPRGATNQPQHF.

The chain employs TRBV27 and TRBJ1-1; unclear D gene. The germline V gene has CDR1 MNHEY and CDR2 SMNVEV (reference sequence). Deletions cut 6 bases from V and 3 bases from J, with 17 bases between. CDR3 length: 15 residues. The CDR3 region has the DNA TGTGCCAGCAGCCTCTCGAGGGAATCGTACACTGAAGCTTTCTTT. The encoded protein is CASSLSRESYTEAFF.

V is TRBV4-3 and J is TRBJ2-5; TRBD1 matches 11 bases. The CDR3 is made up of 18 amino acids. The trim removed 1 base at V and 4 bases at J, leaving 11 bases unmatched. The germline V gene has CDR1 LGHNA and CDR2 YSLEER. The CDR3 here is CASSQAAAGQGAGETQYF. DNA of the CDR3: TGCGCCAGCAGCCAAGCAGCTGCTGGACAGGGGGCGGGAGAGACCCAGTACTTC.

The chain is built from TRBV11-3 and TRBJ2-2, with D perhaps TRBD2 (6 bases). Trimming stripped 3 bases from V and 6 bases from J, with 8 bases between. Germline assignment: CDR1 SGHNT and CDR2 YENEEA. The CDR3 extends over 13 amino acids. Written as DNA, the CDR3 is TGTGCCAGCAGCTTGGGGGGTCCCGGGGAGCTGTTTTTT. Protein: CASSLGGPGELFF. Looking up the rest from reference TRBV11-3 and TRBJ2-2 gives the full variable domain: EAGVVQSPRYKIIEKKQPVAFWCNPISGHNTLYWYLQNLGQGPELLIRYENEEAVDDSQLPKDRFSAERLKGVDSTLKIQPAELGDSAVYLCASSLGGPGELFFGEGSRLTVL.

The rearrangement joins TRBV10-3 to TRBJ2-1, with 8 nucleotides matching TRBD2. In germline, CDR1 is ENHRY, CDR2 SYGVKD. Germline trimming cut 3 bases from V and 2 bases from J; bases unmatched to any gene: 3. The CDR3 covers 15 residues. The CDR3 nucleotides read TGTGCCATCAGTGAACCGGGAGGGCCCTACAATGAGCAGTTCTTC. Translated: CAISEPGGPYNEQFF.

The chain employs TRBV18 and TRBJ2-1; 7 bases agree with TRBD2. The CDR3 has 15 residues. The junction had 12 bases not matched to a gene; V was cut back by 3 bases and J by 10 bases. Germline CDR1 KGHSH, CDR2 LQKENI. The CDR3 loop reads CASSPPAWREREQFF. For the CDR3, the DNA is TGTGCCAGCTCACCGCCCGCCTGGCGGGAGAGGGAGCAGTTCTTC.

This sequence joins TRBV6-5 and TRBJ1-4, with TRBD1 identical over 7 bases. Germline CDR1 reads MNHEY; CDR2 reads SVGAGI. This CDR3 is 16 amino acids long. Trimming at V came to 0 bases and at J to 8 bases, leaving 9 bases not matched to a gene. CDR3 DNA sequence: TGTGCCAGCAGTTACTCTACGACAGGGTTCAGGGAAAAACTGTTTTTT. Translated: CASSYSTTGFREKLFF.

The CDR3 DNA follows: TGTGCCAGCAGCGCGGGACTAGCGGGGGGATCAGAGACCCAGTACTTC. This gives the protein CASSAGLAGGSETQYF. The genes are TRBV9 and TRBJ2-5; 15 bases are a match to TRBD2. V gave up 3 bases and J gave up 4 bases; unmatched junction bases: 4. The CDR3 is 16 amino acids. CDR1 SGDLS and CDR2 YYNGEE come from the germline V gene.